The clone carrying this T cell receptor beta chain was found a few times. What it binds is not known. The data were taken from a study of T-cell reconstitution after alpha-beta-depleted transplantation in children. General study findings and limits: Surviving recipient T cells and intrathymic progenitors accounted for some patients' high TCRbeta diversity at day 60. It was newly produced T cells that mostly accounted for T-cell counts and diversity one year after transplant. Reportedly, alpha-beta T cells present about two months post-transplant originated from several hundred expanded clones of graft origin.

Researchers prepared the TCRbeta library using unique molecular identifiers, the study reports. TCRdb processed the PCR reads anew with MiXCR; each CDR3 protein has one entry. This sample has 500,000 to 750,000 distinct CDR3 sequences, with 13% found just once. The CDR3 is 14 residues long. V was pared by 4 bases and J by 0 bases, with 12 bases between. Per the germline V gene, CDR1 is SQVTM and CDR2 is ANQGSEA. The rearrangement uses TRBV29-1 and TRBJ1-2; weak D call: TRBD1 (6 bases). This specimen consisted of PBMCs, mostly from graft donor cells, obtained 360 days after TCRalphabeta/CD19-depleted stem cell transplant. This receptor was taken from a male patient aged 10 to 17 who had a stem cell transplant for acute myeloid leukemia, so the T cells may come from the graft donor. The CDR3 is CSVARQDANYGYTF. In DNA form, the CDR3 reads TGCAGCGTTGCAAGACAGGACGCTAACTATGGCTACACCTTC.